This T cell receptor beta chain came from a study of CD8+CD57+ T cells in acquired aplastic anemia. Study details: Sorted cells (CD4+ and CD8+) yielded DNA amounts that averaged approximately 3.2 ug.

This clonotype was seen at least ten times. CDR3 and TCR beta VDJ profiling relied on a genomic DNA template. TCRdb redid the calling of the reads with MiXCR, one entry per CDR3 protein. The data show fewer than 200,000 distinct CDR3 sequences, with 47% seen just once and approximately 1% held by the top ten. Germline-derived CDR1 and CDR2 are SQVTM and ANQGSEA. The CDR3 extends over 13 amino acids. The trim removed 6 bases at V and 3 bases at J, leaving 2 bases unmatched. CD8+CD57+ cell expansion, shown by flow cytometry, had occurred in the patients selected for sequencing. The specimen sequenced was sorted CD4+, CD8+, or CD8+CD57+ T cells (not recorded which) from PBMCs. The chain has TRBV29-1 and TRBJ2-3; 11 positions agree with TRBD2. The sequence was obtained from a human donor with aplastic anemia. The CDR3 spells CSVTSGNTDTQYF. CDR3 in DNA: TGCAGCGTGACTAGCGGGAATACAGATACGCAGTATTTT.